The clone carrying this T cell receptor beta chain is a singleton in its sample. The entry originates in a study of blood T cell repertoires in COVID-19. Study at large: Sample material is recorded as cDNA or gDNA derived from T cells, B-cell-depleted T cells, or PBMCs.

The CDR3 totals 14 residues. V lost 4 bases, J lost 4 bases, and 5 bases stayed unmatched. CDR1 is MNHEY, CDR2 SMNVEV, per germline (reference sequence). TCRdb keeps only in-frame clones here, not all; method: immunoSEQ multiplex PCR. The repertoire consists of 250,000 to 350,000 clones, with around 89% occurring once and the leading ten covering around 12%. The chain couples TRBV27 to TRBJ1-2; 8 bases fit TRBD1. Sequencing input: peripheral blood. The sequence came from a woman in her sixties with acute or convalescent COVID-19. The CDR3 bases are TGTGCCAGCAGTTCCACAGGGGGGATCTATGGCTACACCTTC. It specifies CASSSTGGIYGYTF.